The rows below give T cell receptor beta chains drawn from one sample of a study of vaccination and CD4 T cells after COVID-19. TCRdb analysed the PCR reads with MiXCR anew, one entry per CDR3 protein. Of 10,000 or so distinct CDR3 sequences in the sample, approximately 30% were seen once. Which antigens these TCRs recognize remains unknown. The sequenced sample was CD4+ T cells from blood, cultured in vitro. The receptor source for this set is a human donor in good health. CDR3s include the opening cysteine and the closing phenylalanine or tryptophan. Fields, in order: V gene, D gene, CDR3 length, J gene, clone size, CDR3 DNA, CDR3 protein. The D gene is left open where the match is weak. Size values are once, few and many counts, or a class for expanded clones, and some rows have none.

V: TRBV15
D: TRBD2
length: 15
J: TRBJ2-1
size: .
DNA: TGTGCCACAGGGAAAGGGAGCGGGAGGGCGTATGAGCAGTTCTTC
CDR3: CATGKGSGRAYEQFF

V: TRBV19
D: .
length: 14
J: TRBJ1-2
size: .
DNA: TGTGCCAGTAGTACTCGGGTCTTTAACTATGGCTACACCTTC
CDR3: CASSTRVFNYGYTF

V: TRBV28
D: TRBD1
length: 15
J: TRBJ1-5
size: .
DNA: TGTGCCAGCATAAAACAGGGGGCCGTGGGACAGCCCCAGCATTTT
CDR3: CASIKQGAVGQPQHF

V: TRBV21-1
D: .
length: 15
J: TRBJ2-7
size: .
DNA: TGTGCCAGCAGCAAAGACGTACAGGCCGTCAACGAGCAGTACTTC
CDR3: CASSKDVQAVNEQYF

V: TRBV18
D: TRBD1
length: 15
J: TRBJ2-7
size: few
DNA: TGTGCCAGCTCATCGACCACAGGGGGCATCTACGAGCAGTACTTC
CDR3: CASSSTTGGIYEQYF

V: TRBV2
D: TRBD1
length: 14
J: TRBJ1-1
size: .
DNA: TGTGCCAGCAGTGCAAACAGGGGGGGCACTGAAGCTTTCTTT
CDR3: CASSANRGGTEAFF

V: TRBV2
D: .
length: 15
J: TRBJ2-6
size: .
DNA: TGTGCCAGCAGTGACTGGGTGTCCGGGGCCAACGTCCTGACTTTC
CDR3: CASSDWVSGANVLTF

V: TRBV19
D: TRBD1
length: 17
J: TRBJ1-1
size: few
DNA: TGTGCCAGTAGTCCTAGTGGGACAGGGATAAGGAACACTGAAGCTTTCTTT
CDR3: CASSPSGTGIRNTEAFF

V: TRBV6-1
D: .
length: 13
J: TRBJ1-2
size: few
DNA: TGTGCCAGCAGTGAAGGACAGTTTTATGGCTACACCTTC
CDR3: CASSEGQFYGYTF

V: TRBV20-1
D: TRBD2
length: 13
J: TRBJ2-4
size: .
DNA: TGCAGTGCTAGGGGACTAGCGGAAAACATTCAGTACTTC
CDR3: CSARGLAENIQYF

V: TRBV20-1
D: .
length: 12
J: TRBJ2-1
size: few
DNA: TGCAGTGCTAGTAGGGTGCTCAATGAGCAGTTCTTC
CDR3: CSASRVLNEQFF

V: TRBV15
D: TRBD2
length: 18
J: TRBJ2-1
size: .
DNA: TGTGCCACCAGCAGAGGAGGGACTAGCGGGAGGCCCTACAATGAGCAGTTCTTC
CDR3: CATSRGGTSGRPYNEQFF

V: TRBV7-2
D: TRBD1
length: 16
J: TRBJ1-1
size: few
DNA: TGTGCCAGCAGCTTAGAGGGGACAGGGGTTTCCACTGAAGCTTTCTTT
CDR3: CASSLEGTGVSTEAFF

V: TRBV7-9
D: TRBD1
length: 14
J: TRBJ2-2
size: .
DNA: TGTGCCAGCAGCTTCACAGGGGGGACCGGGGAGCTGTTTTTT
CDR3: CASSFTGGTGELFF

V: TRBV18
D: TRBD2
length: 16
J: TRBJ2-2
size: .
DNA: TGTGCCAGCTCACCCGCCGGGAGGGCCAACACCGGGGAGCTGTTTTTT
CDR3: CASSPAGRANTGELFF

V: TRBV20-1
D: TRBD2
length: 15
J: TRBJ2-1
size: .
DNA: TGCAGTGCCACTCTCACTAGCGGGAGATCCAATGAGCAGTTCTTC
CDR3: CSATLTSGRSNEQFF

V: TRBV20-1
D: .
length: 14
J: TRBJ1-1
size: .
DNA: TGCAGTGCTAGACTTAACACCAGGGGAACTGAAGCTTTCTTT
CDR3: CSARLNTRGTEAFF

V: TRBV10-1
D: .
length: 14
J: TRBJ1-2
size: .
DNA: TGCGCCTGCAGTGCACAGGGAGACAACTATGGCTACACCTTC
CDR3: CACSAQGDNYGYTF